This is a list of T cell receptor beta chains from one sample in a study of T cells in Graves' hyperthyroidism and ophthalmopathy. One entry per CDR3 protein results from TCRdb running MiXCR on the multiplex PCR reads. The table lists fewer than 350,000 distinct CDR3 sequences, 15% to 20% of them singletons. Sequenced sample: blood. These receptors were collected from a woman between 50 and 59 years old with Graves' hyperthyroidism. Each CDR3 is given with its conserved first and last residue. D genes are given only for firm matches. Clone size is shown for a subset of rows, as once, few, many or a class of expanded clone.

TRBJ1-1 | TRBV10-3 | . | . | TGTGCCATCAGTGAGGGACAAGCCACTGAAGCTTTCTTT | CAISEGQATEAFF
TRBJ2-5 | TRBV12-3/TRBV12-4 | many | TRBD1 | TGTGCCAGCAGTAAAGGGGGCCTGACCCAAGAGACCCAGTACTTC | CASSKGGLTQETQYF
TRBJ2-7 | TRBV7-9 | few | . | TGTGCCAGCAGCCCTCCCTCCGGGCAGGGCTACTACGAGCAGTACTTC | CASSPPSGQGYYEQYF
TRBJ2-2 | TRBV6-1 | . | TRBD1 | TGTGCCAGCGGGGACAGGGGAGACACCGGGGAGCTGTTTTTT | CASGDRGDTGELFF
TRBJ1-2 | TRBV28 | few | . | TGTGCCAGCAGTTCCGGGAGGAATGGCTACACCTTC | CASSSGRNGYTF
TRBJ1-2 | TRBV3-1 | few | . | TGTGTCAGCAGCCAACTGGGGGCGGTGTCGGGCTATGGCTACACCTTC | CVSSQLGAVSGYGYTF
TRBJ1-2 | TRBV28 | . | TRBD1 | TGTGCCAGCAGTCTAGGGGGCAGGACAGCAAACTATGGCTACACCTTC | CASSLGGRTANYGYTF
TRBJ1-1 | TRBV29-1 | . | . | TGCAGCGTTGCTCGGGGGTTGGGGACCACTGAAGCTTTCTTT | CSVARGLGTTEAFF
TRBJ2-3 | TRBV2 | many | . | TGTGCCAGCAGTGAAGCAGAGGCTGCCACAGATACGCAGTATTTT | CASSEAEAATDTQYF
TRBJ2-6 | TRBV6-6 | few | . | TGTGCCAGCAGTTACTCGCCGGATCCCGGGGCCAACGTCCTGACTTTC | CASSYSPDPGANVLTF
TRBJ2-1 | TRBV28 | few | . | TGTGCCAGCAGCTCACTGGACCTGGCCACCAATGAGCAGTTCTTC | CASSSLDLATNEQFF
TRBJ1-1 | TRBV28 | . | . | TGTGCCAGCAGAACGGGGCCGGAGACTGAAGCTTTCTTT | CASRTGPETEAFF
TRBJ2-2 | TRBV9 | . | TRBD2 | TGTGCCAGCAGCGGGCTGAAGCGGGGGGGCCGGGGCACCGGGGAGCTGTTTTTT | CASSGLKRGGRGTGELFF
TRBJ2-5 | TRBV29-1 | . | TRBD1 | TGCAGCGTTGAAGCCAGGGGGTCGGGGGAGACCCAGTACTTC | CSVEARGSGETQYF
TRBJ2-2 | TRBV12-3/TRBV12-4 | . | TRBD1 | TGTGCCAGCAGCTCCGGGACAGTGACCGGGGAGCTGTTTTTT | CASSSGTVTGELFF
TRBJ1-5 | TRBV2 | . | TRBD1 | TGTGCCAGCAAAGCCGGGACAGGGGGCCAGCCCCAGCATTTT | CASKAGTGGQPQHF
TRBJ2-3 | TRBV11-3 | . | . | TGTGCCAGCAGCTTCCGACAGGTTGAAGATACGCAGTATTTT | CASSFRQVEDTQYF
TRBJ2-5 | TRBV5-6 | few | TRBD2 | TGTGCCAGCAGCCCAGGACTAGACCAAGTGACCCAGTACTTC | CASSPGLDQVTQYF
TRBJ2-3 | TRBV2 | many | TRBD2 | TGTGCCAGCACTGCTTTAGGACTAGCGGGGGAAGATACGCAGTATTTT | CASTALGLAGEDTQYF
TRBJ1-5 | TRBV9 | many | . | TGTGCCAGCAGCGTCGGGGGGGGCAATCAGCCCCAGCATTTT | CASSVGGGNQPQHF
TRBJ2-5 | TRBV18 | many | . | TGTGCCAGCTCAAGGCATCGGGAAGAGACCCAGTACTTC | CASSRHREETQYF
TRBJ1-1 | TRBV6-2/TRBV6-3 | few | TRBD1 | TGTGCCAGCAGTAAGGCCGGGACAGGATCCCCTGAAGCTTTCTTT | CASSKAGTGSPEAFF
TRBJ1-5 | TRBV27 | few | . | TGTGCCAGCAGGGCCCAGGGCTATCAGCCCCAGCATTTT | CASRAQGYQPQHF
TRBJ2-2 | TRBV9 | . | . | TGTGCCAGCAGCGTAGGTTTCCAGGGCACCGGGGAGCTGTTTTTT | CASSVGFQGTGELFF
TRBJ1-3 | TRBV2 | . | . | TGTGCCAGCAGTGAAGCACGACTCGCCGGGAACACCATATATTTT | CASSEARLAGNTIYF
TRBJ1-2 | TRBV5-1 | . | . | TGCGCCAGCAGCTTGGGACAGGCCGCTTGGGGCTACACCTTC | CASSLGQAAWGYTF
TRBJ2-7 | TRBV2 | . | . | TGTGCCACGACAGGCACGTCCTACGAGCAGTACTTC | CATTGTSYEQYF
TRBJ2-5 | TRBV2 | . | . | TGTGCCAGCAGTGAAGCGGCGGCCGGGAGTCCGTACCAAGAGACCCAGTACTTC | CASSEAAAGSPYQETQYF
TRBJ2-5 | TRBV20-1 | . | . | TGCAGTGCCACGACAGGAGGAGAGGAGACCCAGTACTTC | CSATTGGEETQYF